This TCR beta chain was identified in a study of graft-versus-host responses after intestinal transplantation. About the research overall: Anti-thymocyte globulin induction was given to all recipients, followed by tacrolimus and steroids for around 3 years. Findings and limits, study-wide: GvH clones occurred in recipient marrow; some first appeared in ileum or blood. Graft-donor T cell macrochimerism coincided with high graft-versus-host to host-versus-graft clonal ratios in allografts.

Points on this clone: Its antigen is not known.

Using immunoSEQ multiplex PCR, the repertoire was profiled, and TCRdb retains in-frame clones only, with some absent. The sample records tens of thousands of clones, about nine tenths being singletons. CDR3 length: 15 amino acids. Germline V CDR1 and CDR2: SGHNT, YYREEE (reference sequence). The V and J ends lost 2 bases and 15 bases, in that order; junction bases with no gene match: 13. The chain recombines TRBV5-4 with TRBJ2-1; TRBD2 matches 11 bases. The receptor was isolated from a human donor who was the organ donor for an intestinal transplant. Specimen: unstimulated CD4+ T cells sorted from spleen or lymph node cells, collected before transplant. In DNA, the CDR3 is TGTGCCAGCAGCTTTAGCGGGAGGGCCGATGGTCATCCGTTCTTC. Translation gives CASSFSGRADGHPFF.